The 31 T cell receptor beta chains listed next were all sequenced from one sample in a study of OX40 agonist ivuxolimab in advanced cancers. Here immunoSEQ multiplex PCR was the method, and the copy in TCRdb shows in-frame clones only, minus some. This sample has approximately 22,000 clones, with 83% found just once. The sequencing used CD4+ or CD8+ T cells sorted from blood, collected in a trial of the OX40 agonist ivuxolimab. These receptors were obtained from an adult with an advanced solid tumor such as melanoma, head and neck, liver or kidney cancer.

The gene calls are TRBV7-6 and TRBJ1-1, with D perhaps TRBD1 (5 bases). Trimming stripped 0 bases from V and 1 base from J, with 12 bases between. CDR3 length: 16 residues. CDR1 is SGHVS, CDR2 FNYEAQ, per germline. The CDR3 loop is CASSLASQGTNTEAFF. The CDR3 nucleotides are TGTGCCAGCAGCTTAGCGTCGCAGGGAACGAACACTGAAGCTTTCTTT. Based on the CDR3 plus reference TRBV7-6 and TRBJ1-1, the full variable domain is GAGVSQSPRYKVTKRGQDVALRCDPISGHVSLYWYRQALGQGPEFLTYFNYEAQQDKSGLPNDRFSAERPEGSISTLTIQRTEQRDSAMYRCASSLASQGTNTEAFFGQGTRLTVV.

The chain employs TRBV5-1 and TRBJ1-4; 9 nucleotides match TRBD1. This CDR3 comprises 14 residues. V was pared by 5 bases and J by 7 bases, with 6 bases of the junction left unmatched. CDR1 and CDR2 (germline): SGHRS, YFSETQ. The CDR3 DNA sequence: TGCGCCAGCAGGATCGGGACAGGGACTGAAAAACTGTTTTTT. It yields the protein CASRIGTGTEKLFF.

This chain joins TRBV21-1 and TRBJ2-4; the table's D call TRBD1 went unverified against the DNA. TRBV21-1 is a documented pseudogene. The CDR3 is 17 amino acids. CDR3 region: CASSKMGADEAKNIQYF. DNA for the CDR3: TGTGCCAGCAGCAAAATGGGGGCCGACGAAGCCAAAAACATTCAGTACTTC.

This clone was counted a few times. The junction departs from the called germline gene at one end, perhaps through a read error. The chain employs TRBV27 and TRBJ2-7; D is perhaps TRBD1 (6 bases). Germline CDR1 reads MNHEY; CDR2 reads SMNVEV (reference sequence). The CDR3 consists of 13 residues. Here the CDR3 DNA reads TGTGCCAGCAGTTTGACAGGCCCCTATGAGCAGTACTTC. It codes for CASSLTGPYEQYF.

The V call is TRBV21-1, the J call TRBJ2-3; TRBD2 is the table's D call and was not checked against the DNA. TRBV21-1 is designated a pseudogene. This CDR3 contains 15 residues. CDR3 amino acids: CASSKGRTSTDTQYF. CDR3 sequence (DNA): TGTGCCAGCAGCAAAGGTCGGACTAGCACAGATACGCAGTATTTT.

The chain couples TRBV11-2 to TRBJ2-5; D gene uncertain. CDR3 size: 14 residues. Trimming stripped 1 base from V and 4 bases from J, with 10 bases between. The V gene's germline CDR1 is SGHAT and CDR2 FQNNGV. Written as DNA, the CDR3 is TGTGCCAGCAGCTTAGGGGGAATGGGAGAGACCCAGTACTTC. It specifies CASSLGGMGETQYF.

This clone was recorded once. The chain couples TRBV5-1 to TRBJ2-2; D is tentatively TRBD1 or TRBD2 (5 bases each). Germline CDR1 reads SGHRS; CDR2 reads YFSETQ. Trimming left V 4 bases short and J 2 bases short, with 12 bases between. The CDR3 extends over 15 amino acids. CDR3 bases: TGCGCCAGCAGCCCCCGGGACCGTAACACCGGGGAGCTGTTTTTT. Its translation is CASSPRDRNTGELFF.

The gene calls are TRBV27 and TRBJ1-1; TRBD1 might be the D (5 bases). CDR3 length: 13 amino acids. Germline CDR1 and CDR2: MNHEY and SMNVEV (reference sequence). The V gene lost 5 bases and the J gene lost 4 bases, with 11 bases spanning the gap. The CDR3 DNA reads TGTGCCAGCAGTCCCGGTGGGGCCACTGAAGCTTTCTTT. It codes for CASSPGGATEAFF.

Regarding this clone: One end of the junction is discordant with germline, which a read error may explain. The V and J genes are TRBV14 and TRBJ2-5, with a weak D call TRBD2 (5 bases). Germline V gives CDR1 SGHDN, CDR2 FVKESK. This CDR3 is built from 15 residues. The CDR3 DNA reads TGTGCCAGCAGTCAAGATTCGGGCGGGTGGGAGACCCAGTACTTC. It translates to CASSQDSGGWETQYF.

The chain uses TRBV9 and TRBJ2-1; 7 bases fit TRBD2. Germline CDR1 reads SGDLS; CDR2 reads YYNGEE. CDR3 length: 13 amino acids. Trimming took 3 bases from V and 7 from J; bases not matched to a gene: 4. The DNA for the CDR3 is TGTGCCAGCAGCGAGGGACTATTGAATGAGCAGTTCTTC. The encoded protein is CASSEGLLNEQFF.

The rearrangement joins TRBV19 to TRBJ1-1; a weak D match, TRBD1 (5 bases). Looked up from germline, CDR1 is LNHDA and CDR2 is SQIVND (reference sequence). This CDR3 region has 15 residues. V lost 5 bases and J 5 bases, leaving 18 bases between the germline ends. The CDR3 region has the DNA TGTGCCAGTAGTCTAAAGGTGGGGGGTTGGACTGAAGCTTTCTTT. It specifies CASSLKVGGWTEAFF.

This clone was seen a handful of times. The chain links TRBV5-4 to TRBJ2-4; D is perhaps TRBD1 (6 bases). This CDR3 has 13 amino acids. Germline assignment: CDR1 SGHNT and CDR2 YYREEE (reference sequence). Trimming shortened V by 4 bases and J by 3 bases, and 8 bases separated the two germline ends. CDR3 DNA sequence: TGTGCCAGCAGCCCGGACAGCAAAAACATTCAGTACTTC. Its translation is CASSPDSKNIQYF.

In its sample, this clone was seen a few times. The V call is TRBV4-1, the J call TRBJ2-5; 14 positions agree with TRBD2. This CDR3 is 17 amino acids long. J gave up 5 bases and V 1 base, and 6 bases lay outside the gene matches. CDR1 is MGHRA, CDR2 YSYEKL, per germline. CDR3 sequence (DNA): TGCGCCAGCAGCCAAGGGGGACTAGCGGGGGACGGTGAGACCCAGTACTTC. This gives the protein CASSQGGLAGDGETQYF.

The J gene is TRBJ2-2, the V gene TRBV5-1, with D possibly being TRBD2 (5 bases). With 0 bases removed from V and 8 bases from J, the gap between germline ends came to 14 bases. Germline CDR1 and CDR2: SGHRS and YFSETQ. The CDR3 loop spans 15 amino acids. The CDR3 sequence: CASSLEASGGGELFF. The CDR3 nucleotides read TGCGCCAGCAGCTTGGAGGCGTCCGGAGGAGGGGAGCTGTTTTTT. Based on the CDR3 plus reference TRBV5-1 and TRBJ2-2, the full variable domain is KAGVTQTPRYLIKTRGQQVTLSCSPISGHRSVSWYQQTPGQGLQFLFEYFSETQRNKGNFPGRFSGRQFSNSRSEMNVSTLELGDSALYLCASSLEASGGGELFFGEGSRLTVL.

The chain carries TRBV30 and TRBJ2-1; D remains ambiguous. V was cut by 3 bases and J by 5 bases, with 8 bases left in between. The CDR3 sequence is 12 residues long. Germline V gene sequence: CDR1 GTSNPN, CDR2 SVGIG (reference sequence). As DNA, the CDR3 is TGTGCCTGGAGAGGTCTGCACAATGAGCAGTTCTTC. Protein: CAWRGLHNEQFF.

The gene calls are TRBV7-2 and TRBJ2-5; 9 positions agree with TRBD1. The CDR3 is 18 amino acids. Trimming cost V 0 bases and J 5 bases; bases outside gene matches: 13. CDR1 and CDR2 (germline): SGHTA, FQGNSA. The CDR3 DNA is TGTGCCAGCAGCTTAGCGTCGGGTTGGGGACAGGGTCGCGAGACCCAGTACTTC. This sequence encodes CASSLASGWGQGRETQYF.

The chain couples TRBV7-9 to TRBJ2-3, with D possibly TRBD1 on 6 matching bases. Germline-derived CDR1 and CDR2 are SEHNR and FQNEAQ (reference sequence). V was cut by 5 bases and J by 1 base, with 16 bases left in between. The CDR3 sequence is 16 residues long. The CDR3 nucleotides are TGTGCCAGCAGCCAGGGGTACTCGGTAGGCACAGATACGCAGTATTTT. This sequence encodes CASSQGYSVGTDTQYF.

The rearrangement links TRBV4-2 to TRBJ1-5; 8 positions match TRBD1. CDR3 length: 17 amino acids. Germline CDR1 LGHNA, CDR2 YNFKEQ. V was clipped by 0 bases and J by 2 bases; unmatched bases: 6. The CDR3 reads CASSQEGTGGRNQPQHF. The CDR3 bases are TGTGCCAGCAGCCAAGAGGGCACAGGGGGTCGCAATCAGCCCCAGCATTTT.

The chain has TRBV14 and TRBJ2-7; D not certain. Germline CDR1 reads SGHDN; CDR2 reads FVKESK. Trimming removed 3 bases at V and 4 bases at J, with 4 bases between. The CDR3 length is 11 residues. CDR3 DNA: TGTGCCAGCAGCCAGAATTACGAGCAGTACTTC. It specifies CASSQNYEQYF.

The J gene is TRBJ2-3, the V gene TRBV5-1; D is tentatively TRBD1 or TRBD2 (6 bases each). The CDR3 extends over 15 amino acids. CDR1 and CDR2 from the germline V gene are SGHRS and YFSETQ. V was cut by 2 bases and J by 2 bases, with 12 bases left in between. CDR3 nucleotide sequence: TGCGCCAGCAGCTTTCTGGGGGGCACCACAGATACGCAGTATTTT. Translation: CASSFLGGTTDTQYF.

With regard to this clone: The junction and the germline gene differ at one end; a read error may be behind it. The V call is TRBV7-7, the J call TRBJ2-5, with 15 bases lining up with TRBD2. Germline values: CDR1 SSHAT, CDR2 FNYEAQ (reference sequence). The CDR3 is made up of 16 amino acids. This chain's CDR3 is CASSTGLAGGQETQYF. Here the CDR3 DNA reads TGTGCTAGCAGCACCGGACTAGCGGGAGGGCAAGAGACCCAGTACTTC.

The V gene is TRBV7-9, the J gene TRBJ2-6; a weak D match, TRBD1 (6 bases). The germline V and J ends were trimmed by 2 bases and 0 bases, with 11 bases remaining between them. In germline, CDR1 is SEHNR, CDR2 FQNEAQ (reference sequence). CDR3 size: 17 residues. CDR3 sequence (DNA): TGTGCCAGCAGCTTAAGGACAGTTCTCTCTGGGGCCAACGTCCTGACTTTC. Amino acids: CASSLRTVLSGANVLTF.

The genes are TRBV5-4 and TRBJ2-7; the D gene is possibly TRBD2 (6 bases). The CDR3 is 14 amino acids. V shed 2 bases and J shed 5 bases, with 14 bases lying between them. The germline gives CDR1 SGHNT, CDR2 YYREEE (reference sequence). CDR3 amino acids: CASSFGTPIHEQYF. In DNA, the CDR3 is TGTGCCAGCAGCTTCGGGACTCCTATCCACGAGCAGTACTTC.

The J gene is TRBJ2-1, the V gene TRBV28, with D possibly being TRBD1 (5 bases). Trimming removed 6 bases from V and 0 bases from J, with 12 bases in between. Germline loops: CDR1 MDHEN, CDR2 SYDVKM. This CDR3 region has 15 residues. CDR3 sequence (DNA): TGTGCCAGCAGAGCTACAGGAAGCTCCTACAATGAGCAGTTCTTC. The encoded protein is CASRATGSSYNEQFF.

This CDR3 reads CASRLGQGNTEAFF. The CDR3 region has the DNA TGTGCCAGCAGACTGGGGCAGGGGAACACTGAAGCTTTCTTT. The V and J genes are TRBV6-5 and TRBJ1-1, with D maybe TRBD1 (5 bases). Germline V CDR1 and CDR2: MNHEY, SVGAGI. V lost 6 bases and J lost 1, with 12 bases in between. This CDR3 contains 14 residues.

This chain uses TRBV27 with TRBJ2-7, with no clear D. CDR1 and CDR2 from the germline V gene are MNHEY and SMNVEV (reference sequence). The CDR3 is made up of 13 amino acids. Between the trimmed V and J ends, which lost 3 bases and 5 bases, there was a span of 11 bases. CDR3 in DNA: TGTGCCAGCAGTTTGGCCGATGGCCACGAGCAGTACTTC. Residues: CASSLADGHEQYF.

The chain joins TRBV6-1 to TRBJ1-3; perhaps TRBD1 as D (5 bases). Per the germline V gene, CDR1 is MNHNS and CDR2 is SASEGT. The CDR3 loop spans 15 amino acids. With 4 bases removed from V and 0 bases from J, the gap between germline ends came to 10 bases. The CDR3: CASSVGHISGNTIYF. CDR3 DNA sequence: TGTGCCAGCAGTGTCGGACACATCTCTGGAAACACCATATATTTT.

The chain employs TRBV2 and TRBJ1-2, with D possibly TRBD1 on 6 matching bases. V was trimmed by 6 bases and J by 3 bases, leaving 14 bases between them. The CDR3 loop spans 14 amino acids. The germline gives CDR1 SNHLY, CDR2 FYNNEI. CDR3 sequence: CASSRRKGDYGYTF. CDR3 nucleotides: TGTGCCAGCAGCCGAAGGAAGGGGGACTATGGCTACACCTTC.

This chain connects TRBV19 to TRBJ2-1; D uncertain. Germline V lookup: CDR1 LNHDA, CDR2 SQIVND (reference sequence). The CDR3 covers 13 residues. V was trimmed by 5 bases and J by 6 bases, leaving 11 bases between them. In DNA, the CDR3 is TGTGCCAGTAGTTTCGGCACTGTCAATGAGCAGTTCTTC. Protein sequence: CASSFGTVNEQFF.

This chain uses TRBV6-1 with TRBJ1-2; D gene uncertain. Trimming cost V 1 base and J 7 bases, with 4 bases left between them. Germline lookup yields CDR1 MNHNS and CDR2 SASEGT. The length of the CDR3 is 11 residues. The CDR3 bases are TGTGCCAGCAGTGAAGTGGTTGGCTACACCTTC. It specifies CASSEVVGYTF.

CDR3 residues: CASSQDSPGQGDTGELFF. The CDR3 nucleotides are TGTGCCAGCAGCCAAGATTCTCCGGGACAGGGGGACACCGGGGAGCTGTTTTTT. This rearrangement joins TRBV4-2 to TRBJ2-2, with 11 bases that match TRBD1. This CDR3 comprises 18 residues. The V gene end was trimmed by 0 bases and the J gene end by 3 bases; junction bases not matched to a gene: 6. CDR1 LGHNA and CDR2 YNFKEQ come from the germline V gene.